What follows is one TCR beta chain and its context. What it recognizes is unknown. With 8 bases clipped from V and 2 bases from J, the junction kept 10 bases outside the gene matches. The germline CDR1 and CDR2 sequences are MNHEY and SMNVEV (reference sequence). This CDR3 is 15 amino acids long. PCR employed 60 Vbeta and 13 Jbeta primers. The repertoire was sequenced with immunoSEQ multiplex PCR; TCRdb's copy has only in-frame clones and lacks some. The sample yields 150,000 to 200,000 clones, 85% seen once. This sample is part of a study of cytomegalovirus exposure and HLA in healthy donors. Whole-study findings and limits: The study listed approximately 160 cytomegalovirus-associated TCR beta chains.

This receptor was obtained from a woman in her forties or fifties in good health and CMV-seronegative. This chain links TRBV27 with TRBJ2-7; 9 nucleotides line up with TRBD1. Sequencing input: PBMCs. In DNA, the CDR3 is TGTGCCAGCGGCCGGACCGGGACAGGGACCTACGAGCAGTACTTC. Amino acid sequence: CASGRTGTGTYEQYF.